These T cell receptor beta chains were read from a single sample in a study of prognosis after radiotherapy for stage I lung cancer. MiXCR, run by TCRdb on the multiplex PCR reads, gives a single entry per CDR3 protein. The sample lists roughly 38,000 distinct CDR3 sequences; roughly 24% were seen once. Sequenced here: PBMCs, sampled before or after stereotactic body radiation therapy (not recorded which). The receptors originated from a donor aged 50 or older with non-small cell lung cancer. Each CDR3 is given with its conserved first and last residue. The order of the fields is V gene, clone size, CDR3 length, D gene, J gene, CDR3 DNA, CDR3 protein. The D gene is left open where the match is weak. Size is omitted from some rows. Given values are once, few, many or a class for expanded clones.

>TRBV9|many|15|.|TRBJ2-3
TGTGCCAGCAGCATCTCTTCGGGGGTCACAGATACGCAGTATTTT
CASSISSGVTDTQYF
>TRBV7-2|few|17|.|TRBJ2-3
TGCGCCAGCAGCTTGGACAGCGGGCCCTATCACAGGTATACGCAGTATTTT
CASSLDSGPYHRYTQYF
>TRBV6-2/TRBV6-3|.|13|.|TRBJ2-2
TGTGCCAGCAGTTACGTGAACACCGGGGAGCTGTTTTTT
CASSYVNTGELFF
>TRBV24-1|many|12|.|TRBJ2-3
TGTGCCACCAGTAGGAGCACAGATACGCAGTATTTT
CATSRSTDTQYF
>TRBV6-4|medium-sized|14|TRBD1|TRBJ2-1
TGTGCCAGCAGTGCTACAGGGGAAGGCAATGAGCAGTTCTTC
CASSATGEGNEQFF
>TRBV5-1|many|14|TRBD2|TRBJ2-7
TGCGCCAGCAGCTACACTAGCGGACCCTACGAGCAGTACTTC
CASSYTSGPYEQYF
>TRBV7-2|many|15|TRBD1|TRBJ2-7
TGTGCCAGCAGCTTCGACAGGGCATCGACTTACGAGCAGTACTTC
CASSFDRASTYEQYF
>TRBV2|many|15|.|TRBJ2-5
TGTGCCAGCACCTTCAATAGCGGACCTAGGGAGACCCAGTACTTC
CASTFNSGPRETQYF
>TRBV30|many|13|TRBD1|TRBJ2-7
TGTGCCTGGAGTGGACAGGGGGGCTACGAGCAGTACTTC
CAWSGQGGYEQYF
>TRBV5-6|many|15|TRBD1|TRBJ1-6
TGTGCCAGCAGCTTTGACAGGGTATGGAATTCACCCCTCCACTTT
CASSFDRVWNSPLHF
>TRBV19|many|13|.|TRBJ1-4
TGTGCCAGTAAGACTCAGGGGAATGAAAAACTGTTTTTT
CASKTQGNEKLFF
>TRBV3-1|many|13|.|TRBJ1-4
TGTGCCGGCCGAATGGGGGGGAAAGAAAAACTGTTTTTT
CAGRMGGKEKLFF
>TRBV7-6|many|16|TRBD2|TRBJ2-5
TGTGCCAGCAGCTACGGGACTAGCGGGGGTATTGGGACCCAGTACTTC
CASSYGTSGGIGTQYF
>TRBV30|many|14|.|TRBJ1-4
TGTGCCCTTAACAACGGGGGCCCTAATGAAAAACTGTTTTTT
CALNNGGPNEKLFF
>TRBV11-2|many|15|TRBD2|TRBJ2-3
TGTGCCAGCAGCTTGACTAGCGGGACTATTGTTACGCAGTATTTT
CASSLTSGTIVTQYF
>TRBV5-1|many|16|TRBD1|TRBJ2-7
TGCGCCAGCAGCTTAGATACCGGGACAGGTCCCGGCGAGCAGTACTTC
CASSLDTGTGPGEQYF
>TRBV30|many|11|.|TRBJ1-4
TGTGCCTGCTGGTACATTGGGAAACTGTTTTTT
CACWYIGKLFF
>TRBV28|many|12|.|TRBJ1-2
TGTGCCAGCAGTCTAATGGGGAGCGGCTACACCTTC
CASSLMGSGYTF
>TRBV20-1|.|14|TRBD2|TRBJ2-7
TGCAGTGCTGGGACTAGAGGAAGCTCATACGAGCAGTACTTC
CSAGTRGSSYEQYF
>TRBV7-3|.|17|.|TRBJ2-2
TGTGCCAGCAGACTTACCGGGAATAGCATAGGGACCGGGGAGCTGTTTTTT
CASRLTGNSIGTGELFF
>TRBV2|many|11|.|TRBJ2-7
TGTGCCAGCAAGCGAACCTACGAGCAGTACTTC
CASKRTYEQYF
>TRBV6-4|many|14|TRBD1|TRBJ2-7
TGTGCCAGCAGTGACGGACAGGGAGGCTACGAGCAGTACTTC
CASSDGQGGYEQYF
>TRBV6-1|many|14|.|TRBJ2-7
TGTGCCAGCAGGGATATCAGGGACTCCTACGAGCAGTACTTC
CASRDIRDSYEQYF
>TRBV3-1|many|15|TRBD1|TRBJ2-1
TGTGCCAGCAGCCAAGACAGGGGGCAGGGCAATGAGCAGTTCTTC
CASSQDRGQGNEQFF
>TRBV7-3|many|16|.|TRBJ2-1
TGTGCCAGCAGCTTAAGTCCCGCGTTCGCTTACAATGAGCAGTTCTTC
CASSLSPAFAYNEQFF
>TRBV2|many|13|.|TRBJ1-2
TGTGCCAGTTCCGAGGGGCCCCTCTATGGCTACACCTTC
CASSEGPLYGYTF
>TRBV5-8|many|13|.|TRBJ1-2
TGTGCCAGCAGCTTGCAGGATAAATATGGCTACACCTTC
CASSLQDKYGYTF
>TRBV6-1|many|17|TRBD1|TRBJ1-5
TGTGCCACCCGTCCTGGAACAGGGGGCGGATGGGATCAGCCCCAGCATTTT
CATRPGTGGGWDQPQHF
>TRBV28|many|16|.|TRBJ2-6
TGTGCCAGCAGTTCTCCTGACTACTCTGGGGCCAACGTCCTGACTTTC
CASSSPDYSGANVLTF
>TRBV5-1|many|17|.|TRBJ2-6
TGCGCCAGCAGCTTGGTGGTAGGAACCTCTGGGGCCAACGTCCTGACTTTC
CASSLVVGTSGANVLTF
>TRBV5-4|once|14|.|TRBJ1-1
TGTGCCAGCAGCGCATCCGAGGGGGACACTGAAGCTTTCTTT
CASSASEGDTEAFF
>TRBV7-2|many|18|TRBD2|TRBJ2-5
TGTGCCAGCAGCTTAAGGGCGGGGGGAATAACTATACAAGAGACCCAGTACTTC
CASSLRAGGITIQETQYF
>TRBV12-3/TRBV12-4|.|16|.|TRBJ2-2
TGTGCCAGCAGCCCGGCGCTAGCTGGAGTGGCCGGGGAGCTGTTTTTT
CASSPALAGVAGELFF
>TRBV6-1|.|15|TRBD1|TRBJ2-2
TGTGCCAGCAGAAGACAGGGAAGGGGCACCGGGGAGCTGTTTTTT
CASRRQGRGTGELFF
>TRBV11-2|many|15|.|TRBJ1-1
TGTGCCAGCACCCAGTCCGGCAGGGGTATCACTGAAGCTTTCTTT
CASTQSGRGITEAFF
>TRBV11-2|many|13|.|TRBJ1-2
TGTGCCAGCAGCTTAGGGAACCAGTATGGCTACACCTTC
CASSLGNQYGYTF
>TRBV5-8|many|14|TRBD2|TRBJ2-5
TGTGCCAGCAGCCCGGGACCGCGGGGGGAGACCCAGTACTTC
CASSPGPRGETQYF
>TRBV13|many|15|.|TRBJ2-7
TGTGCCAGCAGCTTAGCCCTGACAGGCTCCTACGAGCAGTACTTC
CASSLALTGSYEQYF
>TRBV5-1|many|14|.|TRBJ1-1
TGCGCCAGCAGCTACGATTTCCAGGGGAGTGAAGCTTTCTTT
CASSYDFQGSEAFF
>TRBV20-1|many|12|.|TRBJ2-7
TGCAGTGCTTCGGGGGCGCCGGGGGAGCAGTACTTC
CSASGAPGEQYF
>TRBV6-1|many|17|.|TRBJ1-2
TGTGCCGGCAGCCACGGGGATTCCGGCCCGATGGTCTATGGCTACACCTTC
CAGSHGDSGPMVYGYTF
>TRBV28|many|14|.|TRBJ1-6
TGTGCCATCTGCAGGGACAATGGTAATTCACCCCTCCACTTT
CAICRDNGNSPLHF
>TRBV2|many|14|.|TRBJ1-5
TGTGCCAGCAAGCCAACGCGGGGCAATCAGCCCCAGCATTTT
CASKPTRGNQPQHF
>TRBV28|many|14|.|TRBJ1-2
TGTGCCGCGGTCAGGTCTCCTACTAACTATGGCTACACCTTC
CAAVRSPTNYGYTF
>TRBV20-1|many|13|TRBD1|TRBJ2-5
TGCAGTGCTACAGACAGGGGCCAAGAGACCCAGTACTTC
CSATDRGQETQYF
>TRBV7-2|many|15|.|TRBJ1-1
TGTGCCAGCAGCCTTCTTCCGACAGGGAACACTGAAGCTTTCTTT
CASSLLPTGNTEAFF